The present entry profiles one T cell receptor (beta chain) with its context. Its target is unknown. Additional DNA sequences in this sample encode the identical CDR3. The entry originates in a study of shared clonotypes between healthy human individuals. Overall study results and limits: Among four donors, roughly 5% of naive CD4 clonotypes were found in common.

Sequencing used immunoSEQ multiplex PCR; TCRdb keeps in-frame clones, though not all of them. Among millions of clones listed, about 95% were seen once. Germline V CDR1 and CDR2: SEHNR, FQNEAQ (reference sequence). Trimming took off 1 base at V and 6 bases at J, with 9 bases between the two ends. The length of the CDR3 is 13 residues. CD45RO negativity and positive selection for CCR7 defined naive CD8 cells, a population that excluded terminally differentiated effector memory CD45RA+ cells. The chain uses TRBV7-9 and TRBJ1-2; D might be TRBD1 (6 bases). This TCR came from a man aged 18 to 29 in good health. Sequenced sample: naive CD8+ T cells sorted from blood. In nucleotides, the CDR3 is TGTGCCAGCAGCTTAGGACAGGAGGATGGCTACACCTTC. Protein: CASSLGQEDGYTF. Full variable domain (remainder filled in from reference TRBV7-9 and TRBJ1-2): DTGVSQNPRHKITKRGQNVTFRCDPISEHNRLYWYRQTLGQGPEFLTYFQNEAQLEKSRLLSDRFSAERPKGSFSTLEIQRTEQGDSAMYLCASSLGQEDGYTFGSGTRLTVV.